Below are 5 T cell receptor beta chains sequenced from a single sample in a study of blood T cell repertoires in COVID-19. Sequencing used immunoSEQ multiplex PCR; TCRdb keeps in-frame clones, though not all of them. The table shows approximately 140,000 clones, with 84% occurring only once. The specimen sequenced was PBMCs or T cells enriched from blood (not recorded which). These receptors were taken from a woman aged 50 to 60 with acute COVID-19.

This rearrangement joins TRBV19 to TRBJ1-3; no clear D gene. Looked up from germline, CDR1 is LNHDA and CDR2 is SQIVND (reference sequence). This CDR3 region has 15 residues. V was shortened by 3 bases and J by 0 bases, with 9 bases between the two germline ends. The CDR3 loop is CASSIFPGSGNTIYF. In nucleotides, the CDR3 is TGTGCCAGTAGTATTTTTCCGGGCTCTGGAAACACCATATATTTT.

This chain connects TRBV6-5 to TRBJ1-3, with 7 bases aligning to TRBD1. CDR3 length equals 15 residues. Germline trimming cut 7 bases from V and 1 base from J; bases unmatched to any gene: 7. Germline-derived CDR1 and CDR2 are MNHEY and SVGAGI. For the CDR3, the DNA is TGTGCCAGCAACTGGGGACAGTCGTCTGGAAACACCATATATTTT. This encodes CASNWGQSSGNTIYF.

This sequence joins TRBV18 and TRBJ2-5; no clear D. CDR1 is KGHSH, CDR2 LQKENI, per germline. V lost 4 bases and J lost 4, with 7 bases in between. CDR3 size: 12 residues. The CDR3 here is CASSRQAETQYF. Here the CDR3 DNA reads TGTGCCAGCTCACGGCAGGCAGAGACCCAGTACTTC. The full variable domain, in which reference TRBV18 and TRBJ2-5 provide the parts outside the CDR3, is NAGVMQNPRHLVRRRGQEARLRCSPMKGHSHVYWYRQLPEEGLKFMVYLQKENIIDESGMPKERFSAEFPKEGPSILRIQQVVRGDSAAYFCASSRQAETQYFGPGTRLLVL.

This clone came up a few times. This chain links TRBV19 with TRBJ2-2; no clear D gene. This CDR3 region has 14 residues. The germline gives CDR1 LNHDA, CDR2 SQIVND (reference sequence). The V end was cut by 7 bases, the J end by 3 bases, with 12 bases between. The CDR3 DNA sequence: TGTGCCAGTATGGCGACTTATTACACCGGGGAGCTGTTTTTT. It specifies CASMATYYTGELFF.

The chain is built from TRBV27 and TRBJ1-6; maybe TRBD1 (5 bases). Germline CDR1 is MNHEY and CDR2 is SMNVEV (reference sequence). Trimming removed 5 bases from V and 13 bases from J, with 21 bases in between. The CDR3 is 15 amino acids. CDR3 DNA: TGTGCCAGCAGTCCGGCCTTTCCGGGGGATGGTCCCCTCCACTTT. This gives the protein CASSPAFPGDGPLHF.